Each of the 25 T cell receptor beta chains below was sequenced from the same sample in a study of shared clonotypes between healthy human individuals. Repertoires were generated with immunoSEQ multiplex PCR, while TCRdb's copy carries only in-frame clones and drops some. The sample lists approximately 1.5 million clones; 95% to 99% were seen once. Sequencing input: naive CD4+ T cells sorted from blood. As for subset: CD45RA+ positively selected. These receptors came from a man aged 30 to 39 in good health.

Written as DNA, the CDR3 is TGTGCCAGCACTTCGGGGAGCGAGCCCTACACAGATACGCAGTATTTT. Its translation: CASTSGSEPYTDTQYF. The chain joins TRBV28 to TRBJ2-3; D may be TRBD2 (5 bases). The germline CDR1 and CDR2 sequences are MDHEN and SYDVKM. CDR3 length: 16 amino acids. Trimming left V 7 bases short and J 2 bases short, with 19 bases between.

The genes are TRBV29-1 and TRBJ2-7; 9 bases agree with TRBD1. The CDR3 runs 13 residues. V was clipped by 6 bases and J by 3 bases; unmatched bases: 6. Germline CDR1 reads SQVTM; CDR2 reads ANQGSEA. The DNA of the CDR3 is TGCAGCGTACCGGGACAGGGTAACTACGAGCAGTACTTC. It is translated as CSVPGQGNYEQYF.

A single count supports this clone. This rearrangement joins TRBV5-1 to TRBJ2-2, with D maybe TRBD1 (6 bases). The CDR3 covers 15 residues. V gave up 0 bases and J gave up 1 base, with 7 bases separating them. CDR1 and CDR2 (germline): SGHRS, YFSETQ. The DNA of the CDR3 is TGCGCCAGCAGCTTGGAAGGGGGGAACACCGGGGAGCTGTTTTTT. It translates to CASSLEGGNTGELFF.

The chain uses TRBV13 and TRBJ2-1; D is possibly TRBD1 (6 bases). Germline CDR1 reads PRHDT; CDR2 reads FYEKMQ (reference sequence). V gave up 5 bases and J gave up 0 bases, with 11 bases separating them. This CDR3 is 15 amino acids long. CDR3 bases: TGTGCCAGCAGCCTCAGGGGCCTCTCCTACAATGAGCAGTTCTTC. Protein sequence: CASSLRGLSYNEQFF.

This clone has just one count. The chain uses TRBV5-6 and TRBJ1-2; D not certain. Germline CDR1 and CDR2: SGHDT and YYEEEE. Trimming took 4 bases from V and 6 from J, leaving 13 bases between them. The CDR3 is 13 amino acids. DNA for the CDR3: TGTGCCAGCAGCCTGCGAGCAGGAGATGGCTACACCTTC. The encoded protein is CASSLRAGDGYTF.

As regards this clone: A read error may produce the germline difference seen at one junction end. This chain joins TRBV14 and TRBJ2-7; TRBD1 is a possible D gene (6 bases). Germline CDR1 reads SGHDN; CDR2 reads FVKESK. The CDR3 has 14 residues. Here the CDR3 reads CASSQPDRTYVQYF. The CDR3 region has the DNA TGTGCCAGCAGCCAACCAGACAGGACCTACGTGCAGTACTTC.

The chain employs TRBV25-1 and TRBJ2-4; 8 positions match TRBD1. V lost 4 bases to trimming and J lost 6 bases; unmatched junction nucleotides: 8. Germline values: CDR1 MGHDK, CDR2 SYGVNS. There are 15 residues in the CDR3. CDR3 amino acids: CASSVSTGAPNIQYF. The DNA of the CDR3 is TGTGCCAGCAGTGTTTCGACAGGGGCTCCAAACATTCAGTACTTC.

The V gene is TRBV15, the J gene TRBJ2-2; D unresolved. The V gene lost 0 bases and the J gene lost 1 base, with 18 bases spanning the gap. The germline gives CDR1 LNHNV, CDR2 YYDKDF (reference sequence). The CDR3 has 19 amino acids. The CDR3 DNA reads TGTGCCACCAGCAGAGATTTACCAGGCCTAACCCAGAACACCGGGGAGCTGTTTTTT. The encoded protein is CATSRDLPGLTQNTGELFF.

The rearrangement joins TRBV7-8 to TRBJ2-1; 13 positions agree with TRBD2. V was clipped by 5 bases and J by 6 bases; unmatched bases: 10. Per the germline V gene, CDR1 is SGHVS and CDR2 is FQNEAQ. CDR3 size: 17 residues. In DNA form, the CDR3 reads TGTGCCAGCAGCCCCCCCGAGGGACTAGCGGGAATCAATGAGCAGTTCTTC. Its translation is CASSPPEGLAGINEQFF.

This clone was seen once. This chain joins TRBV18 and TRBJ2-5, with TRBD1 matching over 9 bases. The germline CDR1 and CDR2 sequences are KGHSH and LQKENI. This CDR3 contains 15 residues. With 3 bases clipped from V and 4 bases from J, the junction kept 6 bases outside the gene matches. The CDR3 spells CASSPGTGLGETQYF. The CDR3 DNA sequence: TGTGCCAGCTCACCCGGGACAGGGCTGGGAGAGACCCAGTACTTC.

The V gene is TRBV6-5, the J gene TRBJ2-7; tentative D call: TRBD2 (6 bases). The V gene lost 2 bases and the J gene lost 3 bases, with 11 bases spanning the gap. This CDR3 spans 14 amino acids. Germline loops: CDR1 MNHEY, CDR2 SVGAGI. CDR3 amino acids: CASSYRGTYYEQYF. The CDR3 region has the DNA TGTGCCAGCAGTTACCGCGGGACTTACTACGAGCAGTACTTC.

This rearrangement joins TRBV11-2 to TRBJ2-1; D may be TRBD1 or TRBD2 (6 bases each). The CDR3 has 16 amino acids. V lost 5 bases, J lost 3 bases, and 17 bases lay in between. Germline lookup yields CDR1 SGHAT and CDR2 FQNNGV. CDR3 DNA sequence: TGTGCCAGCAGCCTCATGGGGGGCAGGTTCTACAATGAGCAGTTCTTC. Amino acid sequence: CASSLMGGRFYNEQFF.

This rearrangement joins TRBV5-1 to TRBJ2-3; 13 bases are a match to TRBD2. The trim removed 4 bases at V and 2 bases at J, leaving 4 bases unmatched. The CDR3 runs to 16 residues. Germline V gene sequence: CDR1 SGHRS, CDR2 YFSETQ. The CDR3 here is CASSAGLAGPTDTQYF. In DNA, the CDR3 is TGCGCCAGCAGCGCGGGACTAGCGGGACCCACAGATACGCAGTATTTT.

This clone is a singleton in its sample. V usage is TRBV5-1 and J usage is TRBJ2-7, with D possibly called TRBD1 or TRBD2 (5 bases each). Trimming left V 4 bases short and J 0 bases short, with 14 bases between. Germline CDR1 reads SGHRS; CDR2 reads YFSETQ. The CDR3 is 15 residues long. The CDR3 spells CASSAGTGLSYEQYF. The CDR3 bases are TGCGCCAGCAGCGCCGGGACGGGGCTCTCCTACGAGCAGTACTTC.

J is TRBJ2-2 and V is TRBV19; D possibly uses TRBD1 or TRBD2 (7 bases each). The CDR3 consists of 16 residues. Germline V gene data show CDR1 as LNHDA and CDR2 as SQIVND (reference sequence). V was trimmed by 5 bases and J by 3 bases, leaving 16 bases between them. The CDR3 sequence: CASSLNRGGDTGELFF. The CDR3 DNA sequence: TGTGCCAGTAGTCTCAACAGGGGAGGGGACACCGGGGAGCTGTTTTTT.

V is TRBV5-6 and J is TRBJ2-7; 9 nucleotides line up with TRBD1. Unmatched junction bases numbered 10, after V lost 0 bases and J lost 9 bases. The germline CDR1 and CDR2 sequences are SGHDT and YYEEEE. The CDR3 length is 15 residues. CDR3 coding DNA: TGTGCCAGCAGCTTGGAGGGGACAGGGATGGTTTGGCAGTACTTC. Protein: CASSLEGTGMVWQYF.

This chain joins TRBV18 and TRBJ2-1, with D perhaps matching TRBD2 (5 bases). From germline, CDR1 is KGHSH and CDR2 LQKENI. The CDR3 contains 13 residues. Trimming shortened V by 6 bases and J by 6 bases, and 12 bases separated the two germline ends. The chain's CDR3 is CASSWTSGNEQFF. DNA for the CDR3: TGTGCCAGCTCCTGGACCAGCGGCAATGAGCAGTTCTTC.

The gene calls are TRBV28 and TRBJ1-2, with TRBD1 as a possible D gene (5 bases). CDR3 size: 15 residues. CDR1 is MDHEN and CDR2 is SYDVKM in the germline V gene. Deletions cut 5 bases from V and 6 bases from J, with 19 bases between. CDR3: CASSLYSSRANGYTF. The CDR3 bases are TGTGCCAGCAGTCTTTATTCATCCAGGGCAAATGGCTACACCTTC.

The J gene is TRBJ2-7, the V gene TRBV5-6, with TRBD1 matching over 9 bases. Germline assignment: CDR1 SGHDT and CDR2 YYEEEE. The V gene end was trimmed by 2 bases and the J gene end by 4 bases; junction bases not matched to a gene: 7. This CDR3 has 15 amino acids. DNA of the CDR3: TGTGCCAGCAGCTTTAAGTGGGACAGGGCTTACGAGCAGTACTTC. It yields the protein CASSFKWDRAYEQYF.

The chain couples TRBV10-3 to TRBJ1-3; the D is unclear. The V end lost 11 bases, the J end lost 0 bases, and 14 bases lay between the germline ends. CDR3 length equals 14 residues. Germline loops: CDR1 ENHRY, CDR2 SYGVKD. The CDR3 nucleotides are TGTGCCTGCCGGACGGAGAGCTCTGGAAACACCATATATTTT. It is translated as CACRTESSGNTIYF.

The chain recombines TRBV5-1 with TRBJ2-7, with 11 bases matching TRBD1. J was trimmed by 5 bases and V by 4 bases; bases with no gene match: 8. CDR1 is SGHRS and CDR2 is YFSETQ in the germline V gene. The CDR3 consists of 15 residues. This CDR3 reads CASSPGTGGRNEQYF. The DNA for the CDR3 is TGCGCCAGCAGCCCCGGGACAGGGGGAAGGAACGAGCAGTACTTC.

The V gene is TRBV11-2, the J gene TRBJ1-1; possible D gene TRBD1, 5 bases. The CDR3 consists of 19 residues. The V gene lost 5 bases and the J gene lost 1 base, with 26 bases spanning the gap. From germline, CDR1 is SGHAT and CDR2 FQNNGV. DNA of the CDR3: TGTGCCAGCAGCCTCGAGCAAGCTATAGGGGCAGCTAGGAACACTGAAGCTTTCTTT. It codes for CASSLEQAIGAARNTEAFF.

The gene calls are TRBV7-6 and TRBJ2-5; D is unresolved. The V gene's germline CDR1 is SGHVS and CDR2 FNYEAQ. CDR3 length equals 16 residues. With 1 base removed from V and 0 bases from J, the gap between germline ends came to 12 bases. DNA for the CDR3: TGTGCCAGCAGCTTAGTGGGTTGGCAGGACCAAGAGACCCAGTACTTC. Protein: CASSLVGWQDQETQYF.

This chain's CDR3 is CSVVITVDYNEQFF. The CDR3, as DNA: TGCAGCGTTGTTATAACAGTTGATTACAATGAGCAGTTCTTC. The chain recombines TRBV29-1 with TRBJ2-1; D is undetermined. The CDR3 has 14 residues. The V gene lost 4 bases and the J gene lost 4 bases, with 14 bases spanning the gap. Germline values: CDR1 SQVTM, CDR2 ANQGSEA.

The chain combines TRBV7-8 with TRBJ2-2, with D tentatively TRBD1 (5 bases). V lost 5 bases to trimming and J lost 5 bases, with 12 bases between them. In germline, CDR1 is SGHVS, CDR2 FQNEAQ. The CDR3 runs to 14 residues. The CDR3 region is CASSPRAGTGELFF. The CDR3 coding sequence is TGTGCCAGCAGCCCCCGGGCAGGGACCGGGGAGCTGTTTTTT. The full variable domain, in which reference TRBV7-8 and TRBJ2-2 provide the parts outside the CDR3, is GAGVSQSPRYKVAKRGQDVALRCDPISGHVSLFWYQQALGQGPEFLTYFQNEAQLDKSGLPSDRFFAERPEGSVSTLKIQRTQQEDSAVYLCASSPRAGTGELFFGEGSRLTVL.